The 13 T cell receptor beta chains below were found in one sample sequenced in a study of radiotherapy plus CTLA-4 blockade in lung cancer. TCRdb's table, derived via immunoSEQ multiplex PCR, lists solely in-frame clones and lacks some. The repertoire holds some 90,000 clones, 83% seen once, with just over 0.8% in the top ten. The sample here was peripheral blood, taken from a patient treated with radiotherapy plus ipilimumab. The receptor source for this set is a human donor with non-small cell lung cancer who had stable disease on radiotherapy plus ipilimumab.

In this sample, this clone turned up a few times. The CDR3 region has the DNA TGTGCCAGCAGCTTAGCGGGCGGGCTCGAGACCCAGTACTTC. This gives the protein CASSLAGGLETQYF. This chain uses TRBV7-9 with TRBJ2-5; tentatively, D is TRBD2 (5 bases). The V gene's germline CDR1 is SEHNR and CDR2 FQNEAQ (reference sequence). V dropped 0 bases and J dropped 5 bases, with 10 bases sitting between them. The CDR3 has 14 residues.

This chain joins TRBV28 and TRBJ1-5; D not certain. Trimming shortened V by 6 bases and J by 1 base, and 4 bases separated the two germline ends. This CDR3 is built from 12 residues. The germline gives CDR1 MDHEN, CDR2 SYDVKM. CDR3 region: CASRGSNQPQHF. Written as DNA, the CDR3 is TGTGCCAGCAGAGGGAGCAATCAGCCCCAGCATTTT.

The V and J genes are TRBV6-1 and TRBJ1-1; D gene uncertain. Germline values: CDR1 MNHNS, CDR2 SASEGT. CDR3 length: 20 residues. Trimming shortened V by 0 bases and J by 0 bases, and 23 bases separated the two germline ends. CDR3 bases: TGTGCCAGCAGTGAAGCACTCCGGGCATCTCTAAGTGGGATGAACACTGAAGCTTTCTTT. Amino acids: CASSEALRASLSGMNTEAFF.

The chain carries TRBV2 and TRBJ2-1; 8 nucleotides line up with TRBD2. V trimming: 8 bases; J trimming: 4 bases; junction bases outside the gene matches: 10. Germline V CDR1 and CDR2: SNHLY, FYNNEI. The CDR3 consists of 15 residues. The CDR3 nucleotides are TGTGCCAGCCAGCATCGGGGGGGCTTATACAATGAGCAGTTCTTC. Translation: CASQHRGGLYNEQFF.

The V call is TRBV9, the J call TRBJ2-2; 10 nucleotides line up with TRBD2. Trimming took 4 bases from V and 6 from J; bases not matched to a gene: 9. CDR1 is SGDLS and CDR2 is YYNGEE in the germline V gene. The CDR3 is 16 amino acids. The CDR3: CASSQPGLARSGELFF. CDR3 coding DNA: TGTGCCAGCAGCCAACCGGGACTAGCGAGGTCCGGGGAGCTGTTTTTT.

The chain is built from TRBV7-9 and TRBJ1-2, with 8 nucleotides matching TRBD1. V trimming: 2 bases; J trimming: 7 bases; junction bases outside the gene matches: 3. The CDR3 sequence is 13 residues long. Germline values: CDR1 SEHNR, CDR2 FQNEAQ (reference sequence). The CDR3: CASSLTGGSGYTF. The CDR3 DNA is TGTGCCAGCAGCTTAACAGGGGGAAGTGGCTACACCTTC. The full variable domain, with the rest looked up from reference TRBV7-9 and TRBJ1-2, is DTGVSQNPRHKITKRGQNVTFRCDPISEHNRLYWYRQTLGQGPEFLTYFQNEAQLEKSRLLSDRFSAERPKGSFSTLEIQRTEQGDSAMYLCASSLTGGSGYTFGSGTRLTVV.

The chain has TRBV5-6 and TRBJ2-1, with 15 bases aligning to TRBD2. This CDR3 spans 18 amino acids. Germline-derived CDR1 and CDR2 are SGHDT and YYEEEE. V dropped 4 bases and J dropped 3; count of bases not matched to a gene: 8. Written as DNA, the CDR3 is TGTGCCAGCAGCCTCCGGACTAGCGGGGGGGCCGGCTACAATGAGCAGTTCTTC. Translation gives CASSLRTSGGAGYNEQFF.

The chain is built from TRBV19 and TRBJ2-3; D remains unclear. The CDR3 has 15 residues. Germline V lookup: CDR1 LNHDA, CDR2 SQIVND (reference sequence). V was shortened by 1 base and J by 6 bases, with 14 bases between the two germline ends. The CDR3: CASSIAWGKEDTQYF. CDR3 nucleotide sequence: TGTGCCAGTAGTATAGCATGGGGAAAAGAGGATACGCAGTATTTT.

This clone was seen once. The chain has TRBV6-5 and TRBJ1-4; D not resolved. Germline CDR1 MNHEY, CDR2 SVGAGI. V was pared by 2 bases and J by 8 bases, with 12 bases between. CDR3 length equals 14 residues. DNA for the CDR3: TGTGCCAGCAGTTACGGACGGATTGGGGAAAAACTGTTTTTT. This translates into CASSYGRIGEKLFF.

This chain connects TRBV6-1 to TRBJ1-5; no reliable D call. Trimming removed 2 bases at V and 7 bases at J, with 9 bases between. The CDR3 has 13 residues. Germline loops: CDR1 MNHNS, CDR2 SASEGT. In DNA, the CDR3 is TGTGCCAGCAGTGAATTAAGGCTCCAGCCCCAGCATTTT. It translates to CASSELRLQPQHF.

The genes are TRBV6-1 and TRBJ1-3; D is ambiguous. The V gene lost 0 bases and the J gene lost 3 bases, with 6 bases spanning the gap. Germline assignment: CDR1 MNHNS and CDR2 SASEGT. This CDR3 is built from 14 residues. This chain's CDR3 is CASSEAPVGNTIYF. CDR3 nucleotide sequence: TGTGCCAGCAGTGAAGCTCCAGTTGGAAACACCATATATTTT.

This sequence joins TRBV29-1 and TRBJ2-2; 8 bases align to TRBD1. V trimming: 4 bases; J trimming: 4 bases; junction bases outside the gene matches: 14. The CDR3 runs 17 residues. Germline CDR1 is SQVTM and CDR2 is ANQGSEA. The CDR3 DNA follows: TGCAGCGTTGTATTTGCTCGACAGGGGATTCGCACCGGGGAGCTGTTTTTT. Translating gives CSVVFARQGIRTGELFF.

This clone has a handful of counts. The chain joins TRBV19 to TRBJ2-3, with a weak D call TRBD2 (5 bases). From germline, CDR1 is LNHDA and CDR2 SQIVND (reference sequence). The germline V and J ends were trimmed by 1 base and 1 base, with 9 bases remaining between them. This CDR3 has 15 residues. CDR3 protein: CASSIAGSGTDTQYF. CDR3 DNA sequence: TGTGCCAGTAGTATAGCGGGGTCGGGCACAGATACGCAGTATTTT.